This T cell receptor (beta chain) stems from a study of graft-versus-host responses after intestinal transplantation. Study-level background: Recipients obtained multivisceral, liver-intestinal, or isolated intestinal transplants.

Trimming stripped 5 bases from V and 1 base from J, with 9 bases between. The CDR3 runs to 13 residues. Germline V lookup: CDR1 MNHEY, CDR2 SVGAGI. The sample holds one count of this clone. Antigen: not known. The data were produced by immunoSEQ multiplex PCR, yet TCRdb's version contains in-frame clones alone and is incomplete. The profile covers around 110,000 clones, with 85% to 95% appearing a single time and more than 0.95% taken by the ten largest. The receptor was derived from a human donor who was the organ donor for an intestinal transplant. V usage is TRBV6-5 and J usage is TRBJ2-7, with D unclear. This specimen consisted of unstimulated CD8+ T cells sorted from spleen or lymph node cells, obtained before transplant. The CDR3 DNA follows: TGTGCCAGCAGTCCAGGCAGTTCCTACGAGCAGTACTTC. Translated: CASSPGSSYEQYF.